One sample yielded the 4 T cell receptor beta chains listed below, sequenced in a study of OX40 agonist ivuxolimab in advanced cancers. Here immunoSEQ multiplex PCR was the method, and the copy in TCRdb shows in-frame clones only, minus some. The sample consists of 75,000 to 95,000 clones, over 75% of them appearing once. The sequencing here drew on CD4+ or CD8+ T cells sorted from blood, taken in a trial of the OX40 agonist ivuxolimab. The receptor set was obtained from an adult with an advanced solid tumor such as melanoma, head and neck, liver or kidney cancer.

The CDR3 is CASSLGPRDGYTF. The CDR3 DNA follows: TGTGCCAGCAGCTTAGGTCCCAGGGACGGCTACACCTTC. The chain combines TRBV11-3 with TRBJ1-2, with a weak D call TRBD1 (5 bases). Germline CDR1 SGHNT, CDR2 YENEEA. The CDR3 sequence is 13 residues long. V was shortened by 1 base and J by 8 bases, with 11 bases between the two germline ends. Combining the CDR3 with reference TRBV11-3 and TRBJ1-2 gives the whole variable domain EAGVVQSPRYKIIEKKQPVAFWCNPISGHNTLYWYLQNLGQGPELLIRYENEEAVDDSQLPKDRFSAERLKGVDSTLKIQPAELGDSAVYLCASSLGPRDGYTFGSGTRLTVV.

This chain joins TRBV15 and TRBJ1-2; D ambiguous. The length of the CDR3 is 13 residues. The germline V gene has CDR1 LNHNV and CDR2 YYDKDF (reference sequence). Deletions cut 5 bases from V and 5 bases from J, with 12 bases between. CDR3 nucleotide sequence: TGTGCCACCAGCTTTCAGGCGGAGTATGGCTACACCTTC. Its translation: CATSFQAEYGYTF.

The V call is TRBV5-1, the J call TRBJ1-1; D is perhaps TRBD1 (5 bases). Trimming took off 2 bases at V and 1 base at J, with 9 bases between the two ends. The CDR3 runs 14 residues. Germline loops: CDR1 SGHRS, CDR2 YFSETQ. The CDR3 DNA is TGCGCCAGCAGCTTCGGGGCAGAGAACACTGAAGCTTTCTTT. It codes for CASSFGAENTEAFF.

The gene calls are TRBV2 and TRBJ1-2, with TRBD1 matching 7 bases. J gave up 5 bases and V 8 bases, and 8 bases lay outside the gene matches. Germline V gene lookup returns CDR1 SNHLY and CDR2 FYNNEI. CDR3 size: 13 residues. The CDR3 nucleotides read TGTGCCAGCGAACGTGGACAGGAATATGGCTACACCTTC. Its translation is CASERGQEYGYTF.